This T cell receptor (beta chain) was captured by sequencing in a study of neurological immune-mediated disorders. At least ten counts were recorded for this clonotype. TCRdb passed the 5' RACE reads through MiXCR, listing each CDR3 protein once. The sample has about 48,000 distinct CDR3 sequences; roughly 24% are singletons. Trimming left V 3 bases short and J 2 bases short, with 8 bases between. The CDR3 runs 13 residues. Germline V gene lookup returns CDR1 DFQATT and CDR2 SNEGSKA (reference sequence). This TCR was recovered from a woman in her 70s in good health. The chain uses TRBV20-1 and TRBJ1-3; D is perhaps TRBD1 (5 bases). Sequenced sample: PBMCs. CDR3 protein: CSASLTAGNTIYF. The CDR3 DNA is TGCAGTGCTAGTTTGACAGCTGGAAACACCATATATTTT.